This T cell receptor beta chain derives from a study of cytomegalovirus exposure and HLA in healthy donors. Overall study results and limits: Donors belonging to an Asian-associated ancestry cluster reportedly showed fewer N-insertions in productive TCRs than the roughly 700-donor mean, according to what a later analysis found. A link between a missense DCLRE1C variant and TCR beta V- and J-gene trimming emerged from a later analysis. In vitro data verified a few CMV-associated chains as specific for CMV antigens.

The PCR used 60 Vbeta and 13 Jbeta primers. The data were produced by immunoSEQ multiplex PCR, yet TCRdb's version contains in-frame clones alone and is incomplete. The sample lists about 150,000 clones, around 10% occurring once. Note on this clone: As yet, its antigen is unknown.

J was trimmed by 0 bases and V by 2 bases; bases with no gene match: 6. The germline CDR1 and CDR2 sequences are GTSNPN and SVGIG (reference sequence). The CDR3 loop spans 18 amino acids. The source of this sequence is a male donor in good health and CMV-seronegative. What was sequenced was PBMCs. The V and J genes are TRBV30 and TRBJ2-6; 11 positions match TRBD1. The DNA for the CDR3 is TGTGCCTGGAGTCCCGGGACAGGGGGAAGCTCTGGGGCCAACGTCCTGACTTTC. It specifies CAWSPGTGGSSGANVLTF.